Following are 17 T cell receptor beta chains from one sample sequenced in a study of brain T cells in children with intractable seizures. Data came from immunoSEQ multiplex PCR; TCRdb stores just in-frame clones and leaves some out. The table lists 110,000 or so clones, approximately 94% of them singletons. The sequencing used peripheral blood, collected at surgery. The receptors derive from a boy under two years old with hemimegalencephaly and intractable seizures.

Here the CDR3 reads CASSLGSWTSGKMQETQYF. CDR3 nucleotide sequence: TGTGCCAGCAGCTTAGGTTCGTGGACTAGCGGGAAGATGCAAGAGACCCAGTACTTC. V usage is TRBV7-2 and J usage is TRBJ2-5, with 12 bases identical to TRBD2. Germline V lookup: CDR1 SGHTA, CDR2 FQGNSA. V shed 1 base, J shed 2 bases, and the junction held 11 bases outside the gene matches. The CDR3 contains 19 residues.

The chain carries TRBV29-1 and TRBJ2-1; D gene unclear. Germline-derived CDR1 and CDR2 are SQVTM and ANQGSEA. The CDR3 loop spans 10 amino acids. CDR3 sequence reads: CSPPHNEQFF. The DNA for the CDR3 is TGCAGTCCCCCCCACAATGAGCAGTTCTTC.

This chain uses TRBV28 with TRBJ1-4; the match to TRBD1 covers 7 bases. This CDR3 contains 12 residues. With 3 bases clipped from V and 10 bases from J, the junction kept 2 bases outside the gene matches. Germline V gene data show CDR1 as MDHEN and CDR2 as SYDVKM. CDR3 loop: CASSLGQPKLFF. DNA of the CDR3: TGTGCCAGCAGTTTGGGACAGCCAAAACTGTTTTTT.

This clone occurred once. The gene calls are TRBV7-9 and TRBJ1-2; the D gene is possibly TRBD1 (6 bases). Trimming pared 1 base from V and 6 bases from J, leaving 15 bases between. The CDR3 sequence is 15 residues long. The germline gives CDR1 SEHNR, CDR2 FQNEAQ (reference sequence). CDR3 coding DNA: TGTGCCAGCAGCTTAGTGTCGGGGGCTGTGGATGGCTACACCTTC. Its translation is CASSLVSGAVDGYTF.

J is TRBJ2-7 and V is TRBV5-1, with 8 bases identical to TRBD1. This CDR3 is 15 amino acids long. Per the germline V gene, CDR1 is SGHRS and CDR2 is YFSETQ. The junction had 6 bases not matched to a gene; V was cut back by 4 bases and J by 0 bases. The CDR3 region has the DNA TGCGCCAGCAGCCCGCAGGGGACAGGCTCCTACGAGCAGTACTTC. Encoded protein: CASSPQGTGSYEQYF.

V usage is TRBV3-1 (or the pseudogene TRBV3-2) and J usage is TRBJ2-2; TRBD1 aligns across 11 bases. V dropped 3 bases and J dropped 7; count of bases not matched to a gene: 7. This CDR3 has 16 residues. Germline values: CDR1 LGHDT, CDR2 YNNKEL (reference sequence). The CDR3 loop is CASSHQPGQGDGELFF. The CDR3 nucleotides are TGTGCCAGCAGCCATCAACCGGGACAGGGGGACGGGGAGCTGTTTTTT.

The chain carries TRBV6-2 or TRBV6-3 and TRBJ2-1; D is perhaps TRBD1 (5 bases). V lost 4 bases and J lost 4, with 11 bases in between. The CDR3 has 14 residues. From germline, CDR1 is MNHEY and CDR2 SVGEGT. DNA for the CDR3: TGTGCCAGCAGTTGGGGCGGACGGTACAATGAGCAGTTCTTC. Protein sequence: CASSWGGRYNEQFF.

This clone was observed a single time. The chain combines TRBV18 with TRBJ2-1; tentatively, D is TRBD1 or TRBD2 (5 bases each). Between the trimmed V and J ends, which lost 1 base and 11 bases, there was a span of 9 bases. Looked up from germline, CDR1 is KGHSH and CDR2 is LQKENI. The CDR3 has 12 amino acids. CDR3 in DNA: TGTGCCAGCTCACCACGGGGACCTCAGCAGTTCTTC. It translates to CASSPRGPQQFF.

V and J are TRBV28 and TRBJ2-2; 10 positions match TRBD1. The CDR3 sequence is 15 residues long. With 4 bases clipped from V and 4 bases from J, the junction kept 3 bases outside the gene matches. Per germline, CDR1 MDHEN and CDR2 SYDVKM. The CDR3 bases are TGTGCCAGCAGTTCGGGGACAGGGGTCACCGGGGAGCTGTTTTTT. Its translation is CASSSGTGVTGELFF.

This chain links TRBV20-1 with TRBJ1-1; D remains ambiguous. The ends were cut back, 3 bases at V and 3 bases at J, with 5 bases in the middle. Germline assignment: CDR1 DFQATT and CDR2 SNEGSKA (reference sequence). This CDR3 contains 11 residues. The CDR3 sequence: CSASSDTEAFF. CDR3 DNA sequence: TGCAGTGCTAGCAGTGACACTGAAGCTTTCTTT.

V and J are TRBV10-3 and TRBJ2-2; D is unclear. The germline V gene has CDR1 ENHRY and CDR2 SYGVKD. The V end was cut by 6 bases, the J end by 5 bases, with 10 bases between. This CDR3 spans 13 amino acids. CDR3 DNA: TGTGCCATCAGAAAGCGTACAACCGGGGAGCTGTTTTTT. As protein: CAIRKRTTGELFF.

The genes are TRBV11-3 and TRBJ2-1; D uncertain. This CDR3 has 13 residues. Germline assignment: CDR1 SGHNT and CDR2 YENEEA. Trimming pared 5 bases from V and 5 bases from J, leaving 10 bases between. The CDR3 DNA reads as TGTGCCAGCAGCACGCGGACGGACAATGAGCAGTTCTTC. It codes for CASSTRTDNEQFF.

The gene calls are TRBV6-2 or TRBV6-3 and TRBJ1-5, with TRBD1 as a possible D gene (6 bases). The CDR3 spans 15 residues. Germline V gene sequence: CDR1 MNHEY, CDR2 SVGEGT. With 6 bases removed from V and 5 bases from J, the gap between germline ends came to 17 bases. CDR3 nucleotides: TGTGCCAGCAGCAGCTGGGGCAGGGGATATCAGCCCCAGCATTTT. Encoded protein: CASSSWGRGYQPQHF.

The chain uses TRBV12-3 or TRBV12-4 and TRBJ2-7; possibly TRBD2 for D (5 bases). V shed 4 bases and J shed 2 bases, with 6 bases lying between them. This CDR3 has 12 residues. In DNA, the CDR3 is TGTGCCAGCAGTTACGGGACCTACGAGCAGTACTTC. Its translation is CASSYGTYEQYF.

On this clone itself: The junction shows a germline mismatch at one end, possibly a read error. The chain joins TRBV10-1 to TRBJ2-7, with TRBD1 identical over 9 bases. Germline values: CDR1 WNHNN, CDR2 SYGVQD (reference sequence). The CDR3 sequence is 11 residues long. Written as DNA, the CDR3 is TGCGCCAGCCAACCGGGACAGGGCCTGTCCTTC. It yields the protein CASQPGQGLSF.

This chain uses TRBV28 with TRBJ2-7, with 10 bases matching TRBD2. The germline V gene has CDR1 MDHEN and CDR2 SYDVKM. Trimming at V came to 6 bases and at J to 5 bases, leaving 10 bases not matched to a gene. The CDR3 covers 15 residues. CDR3 nucleotides: TGTGCCAGCAGGTTGCCGGGACTAGCGAGCCACGAGCAGTACTTC. Its protein is CASRLPGLASHEQYF.

The chain combines TRBV4-2 with TRBJ2-1; D remains ambiguous. The germline V gene has CDR1 LGHNA and CDR2 YNFKEQ. Trimming pared 0 bases from V and 7 bases from J, leaving 13 bases between. CDR3 length: 15 amino acids. CDR3 DNA sequence: TGTGCCAGCAGCCAAGATGTCCAATACCTTAATGAGCAGTTCTTC. Translating it yields CASSQDVQYLNEQFF.